This entry is about one T cell receptor (beta chain). The antigen this receptor binds is unknown. No much larger clonotype is one base removed from it; base qualities were not supplied. The sample originates from a study of T-cell memory formation after mild COVID-19 (dated by TCRdb to the early 2020s). About the investigation overall: Most TCR sequence clusters were specific to one of the two donors. Longitudinal TCRalpha and TCRbeta repertoire sequencing tracked T-cell clones expanding and contracting after mild COVID-19 in a couple of donors. The cohort was made up of two young adult volunteers, one female and one male, who were previously healthy. On the study overall, not on this receptor specifically: Contracting CD4+ clones were located mainly in the CM and EM memory subsets, whereas CD8+ clones were found to be enriched in EMRA. The detection of some responding clones in pre-infection memory suggests that pre-existing cross-reactive memory T cells joined the SARS-CoV-2 response. The second-wave clones that peaked on day 37 were not confirmed to be SARS-CoV-2 specific. Only a couple of mild cases were covered in the study, and larger cohorts including severe cases with pre-infection samples were considered necessary. Balanced CD4/CD8 phenotypes were observed for clones contracting from day 15 to 85, whereas a bias towards CD4+ was observed for a second wave of clones expanding from day 15 to 37.

Ficoll-Paque density gradient centrifugation was used to isolate PBMCs. TCRdb records Illumina NovaSeq 6000 as the sequencer. Using 5'RACE with constant-segment primers, TCRalpha and TCRbeta cDNA libraries were constructed, with sample barcodes and unique molecular identifiers added in the process. Trizol reagent was used to extract RNA from every sample. Library amplification was performed in two PCR steps, and a second sample barcode and Illumina TruSeq adapters were introduced in the second step. Sequencing of the libraries was done on an Illumina NovaSeq, producing 2 x 150 bp paired-end reads. For the original study's pipeline: Demultiplexing of reads and collapsing into UMI-guided consensus sequences were performed with migec v1.2.7. With mixcr v2.1.11, UMI consensuses were aligned to TRA and TRB V and J templates and assembled into clonotypes. A clonotype was counted as expanded or contracted only if both edgeR and NoisET called the change significant, with noise models trained on biological replicates. For edgeR calls, a false discovery rate-adjusted p below 0.01 and a log2 fold-change threshold of 1 were applied. As an exploratory analysis of dynamics, max-normalized trajectories of the 1000 most abundant clonotypes were examined by PCA with hierarchical clustering. The CD4 or CD8 phenotype of responding clones was assigned using the separately sequenced CD4+ and CD8+ repertoires. Clones were called with MiXCR by TCRdb after fastp trimmed the public reads at Q25, and only in-frame beta chains were retained. Each entry is one CDR3 protein sequence, shown with its most common DNA and genes. The V and J calls, along with clone size, are taken from TCRdb and not from the paper's own processing. This sample gives 100,000 to 130,000 distinct CDR3 sequences in total; 15% to 20% of them show up just once. Less than 6% of the sample is taken by the ten largest.

Its CDR3 holds 15 amino acids, cysteine through phenylalanine. Only the CDR3 region is kept as DNA, spanning 45 bases read in frame from base 1. Relative to germline, V is missing 6 bases and J is missing 0 bases, with 6 bases of the junction outside any gene match. CDR1 MNHEY and CDR2 SMNVEV are derived from the germline V gene (reference sequence). This sequence was found in a man aged 18-30 years who had mild COVID-19 (a few samples of this study predate the infection). The sample titles of this study are shuffled in the database, so cell type and time point are left out; the donor was told from shared clones. Sequencing used PBMCs or a T cell subset sorted from them (not recorded which). The rearranged chain carries TRBV27 and TRBJ2-3; TRBD2 matches 7 bases in the middle. CDR3 reads: CASSRAGTSTDTQYF. The DNA sequence is TGTGCCAGCAGCCGAGCGGGGACGAGCACAGATACGCAGTATTTT.